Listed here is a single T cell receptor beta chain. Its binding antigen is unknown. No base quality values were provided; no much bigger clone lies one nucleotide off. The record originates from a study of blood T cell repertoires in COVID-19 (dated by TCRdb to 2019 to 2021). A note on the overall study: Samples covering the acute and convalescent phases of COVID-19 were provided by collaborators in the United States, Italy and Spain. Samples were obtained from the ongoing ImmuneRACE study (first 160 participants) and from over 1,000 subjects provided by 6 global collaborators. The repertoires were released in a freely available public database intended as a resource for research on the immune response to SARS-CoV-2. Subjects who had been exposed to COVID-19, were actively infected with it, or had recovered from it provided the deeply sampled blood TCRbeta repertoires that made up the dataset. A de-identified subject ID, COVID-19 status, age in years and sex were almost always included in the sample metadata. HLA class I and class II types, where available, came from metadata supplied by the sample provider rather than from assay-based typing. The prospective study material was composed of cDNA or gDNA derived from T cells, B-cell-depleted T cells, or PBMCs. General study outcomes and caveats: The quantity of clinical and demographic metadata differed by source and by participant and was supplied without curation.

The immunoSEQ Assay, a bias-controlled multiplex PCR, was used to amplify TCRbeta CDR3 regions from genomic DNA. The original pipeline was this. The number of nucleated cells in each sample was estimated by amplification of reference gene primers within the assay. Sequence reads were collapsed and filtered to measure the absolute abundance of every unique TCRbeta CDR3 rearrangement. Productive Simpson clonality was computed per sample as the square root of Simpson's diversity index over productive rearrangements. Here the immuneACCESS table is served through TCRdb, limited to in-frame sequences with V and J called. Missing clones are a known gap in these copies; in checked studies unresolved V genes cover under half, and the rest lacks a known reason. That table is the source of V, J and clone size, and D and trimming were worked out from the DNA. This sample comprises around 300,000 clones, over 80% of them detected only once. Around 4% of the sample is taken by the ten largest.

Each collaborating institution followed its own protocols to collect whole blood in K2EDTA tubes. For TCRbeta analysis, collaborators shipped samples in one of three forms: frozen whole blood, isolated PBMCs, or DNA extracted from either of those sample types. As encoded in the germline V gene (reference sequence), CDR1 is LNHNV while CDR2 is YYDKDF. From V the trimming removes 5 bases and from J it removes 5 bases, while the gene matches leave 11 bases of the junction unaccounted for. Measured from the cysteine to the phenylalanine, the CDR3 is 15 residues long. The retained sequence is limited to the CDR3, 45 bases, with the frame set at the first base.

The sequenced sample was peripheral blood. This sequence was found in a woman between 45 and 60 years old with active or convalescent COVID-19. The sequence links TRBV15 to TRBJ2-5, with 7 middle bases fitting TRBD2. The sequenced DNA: TGTGCCACCAGCGCTGAATTGGGGGGGAGCGAGACCCAGTACTTC. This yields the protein CATSAELGGSETQYF.